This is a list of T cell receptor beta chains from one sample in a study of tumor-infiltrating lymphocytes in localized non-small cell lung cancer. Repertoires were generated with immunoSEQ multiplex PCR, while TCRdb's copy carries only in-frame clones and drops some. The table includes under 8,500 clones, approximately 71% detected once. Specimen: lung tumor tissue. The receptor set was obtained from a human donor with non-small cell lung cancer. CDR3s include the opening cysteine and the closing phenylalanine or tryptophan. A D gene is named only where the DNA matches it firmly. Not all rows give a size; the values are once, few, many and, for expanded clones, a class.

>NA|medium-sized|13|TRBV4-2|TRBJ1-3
CASSQGSGNTIYF
TGTGCCAGCAGCCAAGGCTCTGGAAACACCATATATTTT
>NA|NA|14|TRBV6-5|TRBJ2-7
CASSLGGARGEQYF
TGTGCCAGCAGTCTTGGAGGGGCCCGGGGCGAGCAGTACTTC
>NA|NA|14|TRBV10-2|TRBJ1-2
CASSVPGEVDGYTF
TGCGCCAGCAGTGTCCCAGGGGAGGTGGATGGCTACACCTTC
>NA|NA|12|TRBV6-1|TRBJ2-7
CAILPDGYEQYF
TGTGCCATACTCCCGGACGGCTACGAGCAGTACTTC
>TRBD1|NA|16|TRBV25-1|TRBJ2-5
CASSEPRRTGTETQYF
TGTGCCAGCAGTGAACCCCGTCGGACAGGTACAGAGACCCAGTACTTC
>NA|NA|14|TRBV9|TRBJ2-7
CASTPEIFSYEQYF
TGTGCCAGCACCCCGGAAATCTTCTCCTACGAGCAGTACTTC
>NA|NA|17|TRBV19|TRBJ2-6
CASSPAGQLSGANVLTF
TGTGCCAGTAGTCCGGCGGGACAGCTATCTGGGGCCAACGTCCTGACTTTC
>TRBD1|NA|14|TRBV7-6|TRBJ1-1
CASSVWTGSTEAFF
TGTGCCAGCAGCGTTTGGACAGGTTCCACTGAAGCTTTCTTT
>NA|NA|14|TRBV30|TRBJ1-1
CAWSLRGGETEAFF
TGTGCCTGGAGTCTACGAGGTGGGGAAACTGAAGCTTTCTTT
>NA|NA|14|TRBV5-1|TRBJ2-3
CASSLVGNPNTQYF
TGCGCCAGCAGCTTGGTCGGGAACCCAAATACGCAGTATTTT
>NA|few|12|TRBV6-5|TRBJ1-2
CASRDKPYGYTF
TGTGCCAGCAGGGACAAACCCTATGGCTACACCTTC
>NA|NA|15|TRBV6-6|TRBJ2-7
CASSPSGLASYEQYF
TGTGCCAGCAGCCCCTCGGGGCTGGCCTCCTACGAGCAGTACTTC
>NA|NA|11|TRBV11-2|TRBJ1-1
CASSRNTEAFF
TGTGCCAGCAGTCGGAACACTGAAGCTTTCTTT
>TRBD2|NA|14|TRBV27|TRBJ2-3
CASSIAGGEDTQYF
TGTGCCAGCAGCATCGCGGGGGGGGAAGATACGCAGTATTTT
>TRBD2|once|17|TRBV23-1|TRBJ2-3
CASSPGLAGPSTDTQYF
TGCGCCAGCAGTCCGGGACTAGCGGGTCCCTCCACAGATACGCAGTATTTT
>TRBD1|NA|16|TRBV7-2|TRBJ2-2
CASSLAGQGGTGELFF
TGTGCCAGCAGCTTGGCAGGACAGGGTGGGACCGGGGAGCTGTTTTTT
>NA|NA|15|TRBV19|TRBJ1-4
CASSPGRRISEKLFF
TGTGCCAGTAGCCCCGGGCGGAGGATTTCGGAAAAACTGTTTTTT
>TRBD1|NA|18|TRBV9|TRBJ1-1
CASSVNPGTGDMNTEAFF
TGTGCCAGCAGCGTAAATCCTGGGACAGGGGATATGAACACTGAAGCTTTCTTT
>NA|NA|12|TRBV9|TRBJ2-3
CASSQQEGTQYF
TGTGCCAGCAGCCAGCAAGAAGGTACGCAGTATTTT
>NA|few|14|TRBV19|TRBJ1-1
CASSQRGGHFEAFF
TGTGCCAGTAGCCAAAGGGGGGGGCACTTTGAAGCTTTCTTT
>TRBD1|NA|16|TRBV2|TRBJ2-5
CASGGQGTQTGETQYF
TGTGCCAGCGGGGGACAGGGGACCCAGACCGGAGAGACCCAGTACTTC
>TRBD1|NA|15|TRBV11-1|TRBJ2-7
CASSSTGVGGLEQYF
TGTGCCAGCAGCTCGACAGGGGTCGGGGGACTCGAGCAGTACTTC
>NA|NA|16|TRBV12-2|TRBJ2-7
CASRLAQAGARYEQYF
TGTGCAAGTCGCTTAGCCCAAGCGGGGGCCCGTTACGAGCAGTACTTC
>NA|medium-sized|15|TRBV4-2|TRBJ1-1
CASSQEALMNTEAFF
TGTGCCAGCAGCCAAGAGGCCCTCATGAACACTGAAGCTTTCTTT
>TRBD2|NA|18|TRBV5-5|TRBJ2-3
CASSLVSGGLRPADTQYF
TGTGCCAGCAGCTTGGTTAGCGGGGGCCTTCGGCCCGCAGATACGCAGTATTTT
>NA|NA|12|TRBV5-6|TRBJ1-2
CASSFEEYGYTF
TGTGCCAGCAGCTTCGAGGAGTATGGCTACACCTTC
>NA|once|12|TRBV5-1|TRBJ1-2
CASSPDRSGYTF
TGCGCCAGCAGCCCCGACAGGAGTGGCTACACCTTC
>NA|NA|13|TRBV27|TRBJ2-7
CASSSFDRSEQYF
TGTGCCAGCAGTTCCTTTGACAGATCCGAGCAGTACTTC
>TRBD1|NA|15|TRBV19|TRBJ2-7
CASSLTRQGLREQYF
TGTGCCAGTAGTTTGACACGACAGGGCCTGAGGGAGCAGTACTTC
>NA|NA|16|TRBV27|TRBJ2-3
CASQKGTGSGTDTQYF
TGTGCCAGCCAAAAAGGGACCGGGAGTGGGACAGATACGCAGTATTTT
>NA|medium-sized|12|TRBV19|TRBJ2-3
CASSIDRQTQYF
TGTGCCAGTAGTATAGACAGACAGACGCAGTATTTT
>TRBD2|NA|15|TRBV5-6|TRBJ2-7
CASSFGTSGGYEQYF
TGTGCCAGCAGCTTCGGGACTAGCGGGGGCTACGAGCAGTACTTC